The 16 T cell receptor beta chains given below trace back to one sample, sequenced in a study of beta chain features in type 1 diabetes. Study-level findings and limits: Shorter TCRB CDR3s, moderately but significantly so, marked every one of the four CD4+ subsets in Type 1 diabetes patients.

Sequenced material consisted of expressed TCRB transcripts (all of the isolated RNA was reverse transcribed). Libraries were prepared by immunoSEQ multiplex PCR; TCRdb keeps only in-frame clonotypes and omits some of them. Altogether tens of thousands of clones are present, approximately 61% being singletons, with the ten largest covering more than 1.5%. Which antigens these TCRs recognize remains unknown. What was sequenced was Tregs from blood. Receptors originate from a man aged 25-45 years with type 1 diabetes. Some clones in this sample may be carry-over from other donors' samples.

V is TRBV2 and J is TRBJ1-2; D is possibly TRBD1 (6 bases). This CDR3 is 11 amino acids long. The V and J ends lost 6 bases and 13 bases respectively, with 15 bases between them. Looked up from germline, CDR1 is SNHLY and CDR2 is FYNNEI. The CDR3 sequence is CASSAHQGFTF. Here the CDR3 DNA reads TGTGCCAGCAGCGCGCACCAGGGGTTCACCTTC.

The rearrangement joins TRBV7-9 to TRBJ2-6, with D possibly TRBD1 on 5 matching bases. Deletions cut 5 bases from V and 0 bases from J, with 17 bases between. The CDR3 spans 18 residues. Germline V gene data show CDR1 as SEHNR and CDR2 as FQNEAQ (reference sequence). CDR3 protein: CASSPQQGRNSGANVLTF. The CDR3 DNA reads TGTGCCAGCAGCCCCCAGCAGGGTAGGAACTCTGGGGCCAACGTCCTGACTTTC.

The chain couples TRBV11-2 to TRBJ2-3; D possibly corresponds to TRBD1 (6 bases). Germline V gene sequence: CDR1 SGHAT, CDR2 FQNNGV. V was shortened by 1 base and J by 4 bases, with 9 bases between the two germline ends. The CDR3 extends over 14 amino acids. The CDR3 loop is CASSLVQGSDTQYF. DNA for the CDR3: TGTGCCAGCAGCTTAGTTCAGGGGTCAGATACGCAGTATTTT.

The J gene is TRBJ2-1, the V gene TRBV5-1; TRBD1 aligns across 8 bases. The trim removed 1 base at V and 7 bases at J, leaving 1 base unmatched. The CDR3 is 13 amino acids. Germline V CDR1 and CDR2: SGHRS, YFSETQ. The CDR3 sequence: CASSLRDRNEQFF. The CDR3 DNA follows: TGCGCCAGCAGCTTGAGGGACAGGAATGAGCAGTTCTTC.

For this clone: Germline and junction disagree at one end, which may indicate a read error. This chain connects TRBV7-7 to TRBJ2-2; D unresolved. Per germline, CDR1 SSHAT and CDR2 FNYEAQ (reference sequence). CDR3 length: 15 amino acids. The CDR3 loop reads CASSPLSVATGELFF. The CDR3 DNA sequence: TGTGCTAGCAGCCCGTTGAGCGTGGCCACCGGGGAGCTGTTTTTT.

This clone was recorded only once. The V and J genes are TRBV6-1 and TRBJ2-5; D possibly corresponds to TRBD2 (6 bases). CDR3 length equals 14 residues. Germline CDR1 MNHNS, CDR2 SASEGT. Trimming shortened V by 3 bases and J by 0 bases, and 8 bases separated the two germline ends. The DNA for the CDR3 is TGTGCCAGCAGTGATGGGGGGTACCAAGAGACCCAGTACTTC. This sequence encodes CASSDGGYQETQYF.

The chain uses TRBV9 and TRBJ1-1, with a possible D match to TRBD1 (5 bases). V was trimmed by 3 bases and J by 4 bases, leaving 16 bases between them. In germline, CDR1 is SGDLS, CDR2 YYNGEE. The CDR3 covers 15 residues. In nucleotides, the CDR3 is TGTGCCAGCAGCGCCCAAAGGGGAGGGAGCACTGAAGCTTTCTTT. Its translation is CASSAQRGGSTEAFF.

V gene TRBV7-8 combines with J gene TRBJ2-5, with 12 nucleotides matching TRBD1. The CDR3 length is 14 residues. V gave up 7 bases and J gave up 4 bases; unmatched junction bases: 4. Germline V gene data show CDR1 as SGHVS and CDR2 as FQNEAQ. CDR3 residues: CASNRDRGRETQYF. The CDR3 nucleotides are TGTGCCAGCAACCGGGACAGGGGGCGAGAGACCCAGTACTTC.

The chain joins TRBV7-2 to TRBJ1-4; D is ambiguous. V was clipped by 1 base and J by 6 bases, with 6 bases between them. The CDR3 loop spans 13 amino acids. Germline CDR1 SGHTA, CDR2 FQGNSA. This chain's CDR3 is CASSLGRDEKLFF. CDR3 coding DNA: TGTGCCAGCAGCTTAGGGAGGGATGAAAAACTGTTTTTT.

The J gene is TRBJ2-5, the V gene TRBV7-3; 7 bases line up with TRBD1. V shed 3 bases, J shed 7 bases, and the junction held 11 bases outside the gene matches. CDR3 size: 15 residues. The germline gives CDR1 SGHTA, CDR2 FQGTGA. CDR3 sequence: CASSFGTERRGTQYF. The CDR3 region has the DNA TGTGCCAGCAGCTTTGGGACAGAGCGACGAGGGACCCAGTACTTC. Using reference TRBV7-3 and TRBJ2-5 for the parts outside the CDR3, the full variable domain is GAGVSQTPSNKVTEKGKYVELRCDPISGHTALYWYRQSLGQGPEFLIYFQGTGAADDSGLPNDRFFAVRPEGSVSTLKIQRTERGDSAVYLCASSFGTERRGTQYFGPGTRLLVL.

The chain recombines TRBV7-2 with TRBJ1-4; D is uncertain. There are 15 residues in the CDR3. The germline gives CDR1 SGHTA, CDR2 FQGNSA. Trimming took off 2 bases at V and 2 bases at J, with 9 bases between the two ends. CDR3 coding DNA: TGTGCCAGCAGCTTACAGCGTGGTACTAATGAAAAACTGTTTTTT. It yields the protein CASSLQRGTNEKLFF.

The chain combines TRBV18 with TRBJ1-2; the D is unclear. Deletions cut 6 bases from V and 4 bases from J, with 18 bases between. The germline V gene has CDR1 KGHSH and CDR2 LQKENI. This CDR3 has 15 amino acids. The CDR3 coding sequence is TGTGCCAGCTCCCCCACAGCGGACTCACTCTATGGCTACACCTTC. Translation gives CASSPTADSLYGYTF.

The chain uses TRBV27 and TRBJ2-5; D is unclear. CDR3 length equals 14 residues. Germline CDR1 is MNHEY and CDR2 is SMNVEV (reference sequence). V dropped 6 bases and J dropped 0 bases, with 11 bases sitting between them. The CDR3: CASSRKSYQETQYF. CDR3 DNA sequence: TGTGCCAGCAGCAGAAAGTCGTACCAAGAGACCCAGTACTTC.

The chain couples TRBV7-2 to TRBJ2-4; TRBD2 aligns across 7 bases. J was trimmed by 7 bases and V by 1 base; bases with no gene match: 1. Germline CDR1 and CDR2: SGHTA and FQGNSA. The CDR3 is made up of 13 amino acids. The CDR3 sequence is CASSLGRGNIQYF. The CDR3 DNA follows: TGTGCCAGCAGCTTAGGGCGGGGGAACATTCAGTACTTC.

The chain recombines TRBV7-2 with TRBJ2-2; 8 bases align to TRBD2. Germline CDR1 is SGHTA and CDR2 is FQGNSA. J was trimmed by 3 bases and V by 4 bases; bases with no gene match: 7. CDR3 length: 16 residues. The CDR3 sequence is CASSYGAGAYTGELFF. The CDR3 bases are TGTGCCAGCAGCTATGGAGCGGGGGCGTACACCGGGGAGCTGTTTTTT.

This sequence joins TRBV4-2 and TRBJ1-2; TRBD1 aligns across 8 bases. Germline assignment: CDR1 LGHNA and CDR2 YNFKEQ. The V segment lost 0 bases and the J segment 4 bases; nucleotides outside the gene matches: 1. This CDR3 contains 14 residues. The CDR3 bases are TGTGCCAGCAGCCAAGACAGGGGGCCCTATGGCTACACCTTC. Protein product: CASSQDRGPYGYTF.